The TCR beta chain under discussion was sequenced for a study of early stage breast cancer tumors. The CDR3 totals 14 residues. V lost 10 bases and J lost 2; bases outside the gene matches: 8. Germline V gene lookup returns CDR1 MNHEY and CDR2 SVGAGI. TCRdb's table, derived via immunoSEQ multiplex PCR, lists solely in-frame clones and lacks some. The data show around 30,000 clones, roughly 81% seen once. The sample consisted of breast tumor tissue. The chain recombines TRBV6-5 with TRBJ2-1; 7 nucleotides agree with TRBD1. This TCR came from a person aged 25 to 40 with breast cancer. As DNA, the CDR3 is TGTGCCACCGCTCGGGACAGTGCCTACAATGAGCAGTTCTTC. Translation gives CATARDSAYNEQFF.